The present T cell receptor (beta chain) was sequenced within a study of CD8 T cells in ankylosing spondylitis. The table lists this clonotype with many counts. One entry per CDR3 protein results from TCRdb running MiXCR on the 5' RACE reads. The sample lists 40,000 or so distinct CDR3 sequences, approximately 10% occurring once. The V gene lost 6 bases and the J gene lost 0 bases, with 12 bases spanning the gap. The CDR3 length is 15 residues. The sample was blood, either unsorted or a sorted T cell fraction (not recorded which). The sequence was collected from a male donor with ankylosing spondylitis or in good health (not recorded which). This sequence joins TRBV12-3 or TRBV12-4 and TRBJ1-5; D not certain. The CDR3: CASSPFGYSNQPQHF. The CDR3 DNA is TGTGCCAGCAGCCCGTTCGGATATAGCAATCAGCCCCAGCATTTT.